This T cell receptor beta chain appears in the sequencing data of a study of T cell repertoires in cytomegalovirus infection (dated by TCRdb to about 2019). With respect to the entire study: Because public TCR beta signatures pointed to carriage of CMV infection together with the matching HLA type, the HLA type of each donor mattered for the analysis.

This clonotype was detected only once. Its antigen is still unknown. Per-nucleotide qualities are absent, and no much larger clonotype sits a single base away. One read alone is weak evidence. Deletion took 5 bases off V and 8 bases off J, with a span of 10 bases between the germline ends. CDR1 and CDR2, looked up from the germline V gene (reference sequence), are DFQATT and SNEGSKA. From cysteine to phenylalanine, the CDR3 is 11 amino acids long. CDR3 DNA is the only sequence kept; it has 33 bases, read in frame from the first base. Beyond this particular receptor, the publication reports: Cumulative frequency of public TCR beta family members discriminated carriers of CMV infection plus the relevant HLA type in this cohort and an independent approximately 350-donor cohort. The ex vivo response was dominated by HLA-C-restricted CMV-specific TCR beta clonotypes, which also provided the single most frequent clonotype in two of eight donors.

For sequencing, an Illumina HiSeq 1500 was employed. The public reads were quality trimmed at Q25 with fastp and then assembled into clones with MiXCR by TCRdb, keeping productive beta chains. Identical CDR3 protein sequences are pooled into one entry, listed with their most common genes and DNA. For this sample the table gives 150,000 to 200,000 distinct CDR3 sequences, of which 17% were detected only once. 18% of the sample is held by the ten biggest clonotypes. The rearrangement joined TRBV20-1 to TRBJ2-1; TRBD2 is possibly the D segment (5 matching bases). Material: CD8+ T cells from PBMCs. The source is a human donor in good health (CMV status not recorded). Some clones in this sample may be carry-over from other donors' samples. CDR3 loop: CSARGLDEQFF. The DNA is as follows: TGCAGTGCTCGCGGACTGGATGAGCAGTTCTTC.